This TCR beta chain stems from a study of T cells in Graves' hyperthyroidism and ophthalmopathy (dated by TCRdb to between 2018 and 2021). Study-wide context: Peripheral blood was collected at initial diagnosis, before any treatment. Prospective prediction of ophthalmopathy was tested in an independent validation cohort consisting of 18 to 20 hyperthyroidism patients and some 16 patients who later progressed to ophthalmopathy. Once sampling was done, hyperthyroidism patients were given methimazole at a starting dose of 30 mg daily, whereas ophthalmopathy patients were given high-dose intravenous methylprednisolone. In addition, the study compared T-cell repertoires in thyroid tissue and in blood from over 5 Graves' hyperthyroidism patients. For training and testing, the 80 to 100 patients in the discovery cohort were randomly divided in a 7:3 ratio. According to the paper, TCR Vbeta CDR3 sequencing was carried out on over 130 peripheral blood samples, which came from some 41 ophthalmopathy, 70 to 80 hyperthyroidism and some 17 progressor patients. To identify TCR V-J signatures that set the groups apart, the researchers used a discovery cohort of about a hundred patients, made up of around 40 with Graves' ophthalmopathy and some 56 with stable Graves' hyperthyroidism.

Summary of the overall study and its limitations: A model built on a 13 V-J signature distinguished ophthalmopathy from stable hyperthyroidism, reaching roughly 88% sensitivity and 81.08% specificity in cross-validation and 80%/75% in testing. Blood samples also contained most of the expanded thyroid clonotypes (frequency above 0.001), which suggests that blood repertoires may reflect thyroid immune responses. In validation, progression to ophthalmopathy was predicted by the model with 55% to 71% sensitivity and roughly 72% specificity, a median of approximately 6.5 months before onset. No statistical method was used to fix the sample size in advance, and group allocation was not hidden from the investigators.

For this clonotype: What antigen it recognizes has not been identified. No base-level quality is on record; no much larger clone is a single base apart.

Stable Graves' hyperthyroidism was defined as the absence of progression to ophthalmopathy over 18 months of follow-up. The hyperthyroidism patients were between 18 and 65 years old and newly diagnosed, with a disease duration of less than 2 months. The study excluded patients with uncontrolled infections, other autoimmune diseases, pregnancy or lactation. Clinical symptoms, serum thyroxine and TRAb, thyroid ultrasound, and orbital computed tomography formed the basis for the diagnoses. Ficoll-Paque density gradient centrifugation was used to isolate PBMCs from about 9 ml of fresh peripheral blood. Total RNA was extracted using Trizol reagent, and RNA quality was assessed on an Agilent 2100 Bioanalyzer. Based on the germline V gene, the CDR1 and CDR2 sequences are ENHRY and SYGVKD. V was cut back by 6 bases and J by 0 bases, leaving a gap of 6 bases between them. The CDR3 starts with the cysteine, ends with the phenylalanine, and has 13 residues. The read is trimmed to its CDR3 DNA, 39 bases read in frame from base 1.

Amplification of TCR beta CDR3 regions was carried out from RNA transcripts. For the first round of RT-PCR on the TCR CDR3, the HTBI primer set was used together with the Qiagen OneStep RT-PCR kit. Libraries were constructed in a second round of multiplex PCR, after which size selection and purification were performed. Sequencing of the libraries was done on an Illumina HiSeq2000 using paired-end 100 bp reads. The authors' pipeline ran thus. SOAPnuke was used to process the raw data, removing reads that contained adapters or uncalled bases, had a mean Phred below 15, or lacked an exact match to the constant primer or identifier. High-quality paired reads were merged using COPE v1.2.5, and each unique nucleotide sequence was defined as a clonotype. MiTCR v1.1 was used to align clonotypes to the IMGT TRBV, TRBD and TRBJ reference segments. The analysis was restricted to V-J combinations with a frequency above 0.0001, which together covered over 99% of the repertoires. A TCS score was defined as the ratio between F50 (clonal expansion) and ExV (chaos), using BLOSUM62-based TCRdist between CDR3 peptides within each V-J. Welch's t-statistics and random forest reduced approximately 520 V-J features to some 14, which were used in a naive Bayes classifier (R e1071). TCRdb cleaned the public reads at Q25 with fastp, built clones with MiXCR and kept in-frame beta chains. One record per CDR3 amino acid sequence lists the most common genes and DNA. The V and J calls come from TCRdb's annotation, not from the publication. Across this sample there are a few hundred thousand distinct CDR3 sequences, with 15% to 18% seen only once. The top ten hold 11% to 15% of the sample.

The sample was blood. The chain is assembled from TRBV10-3 and TRBJ1-5; the D gene cannot be named for sure. This TCR derives from a woman between 18 and 29 years old with Graves' hyperthyroidism. The CDR3 region reads CAIRANSNQPQHF. The DNA is TGTGCCATCAGGGCAAATAGCAATCAGCCCCAGCATTTT.